This T cell receptor (beta chain) emerged from a study of siplizumab effects on memory and regulatory T cells. Study-wide results and caveats: Reactions containing siplizumab showed mappable alloreactive CD4+ clones averaging 68.8% Treg-derived, versus about 28% in controls. Naive T cells appeared more varied than memory cells and looked like key alloresponse contributors. Tracing alloreactive clones into unstimulated subsets worked for only a minor fraction of them.

V was clipped by 8 bases and J by 8 bases, with 13 bases between them. The V gene's germline CDR1 is LNHNV and CDR2 YYDKDF (reference sequence). This CDR3 is 12 amino acids long. This clone was observed once. The antigen is unknown. Clones were sequenced by immunoSEQ multiplex PCR, and TCRdb holds only the in-frame ones, with some missing. Found here are 70,000 to 90,000 clones, roughly 93% of them singletons; the top ten hold about 5%. This chain connects TRBV15 to TRBJ2-1, with a tentative D call TRBD1 (6 bases). This receptor was taken from a human donor in good health. Sequenced material: CD8+ T cells sorted from blood. The CDR3 DNA reads as TGTGCCACCGGGGGCAGGGGCGATGAGCAGTTCTTC. As protein: CATGGRGDEQFF.